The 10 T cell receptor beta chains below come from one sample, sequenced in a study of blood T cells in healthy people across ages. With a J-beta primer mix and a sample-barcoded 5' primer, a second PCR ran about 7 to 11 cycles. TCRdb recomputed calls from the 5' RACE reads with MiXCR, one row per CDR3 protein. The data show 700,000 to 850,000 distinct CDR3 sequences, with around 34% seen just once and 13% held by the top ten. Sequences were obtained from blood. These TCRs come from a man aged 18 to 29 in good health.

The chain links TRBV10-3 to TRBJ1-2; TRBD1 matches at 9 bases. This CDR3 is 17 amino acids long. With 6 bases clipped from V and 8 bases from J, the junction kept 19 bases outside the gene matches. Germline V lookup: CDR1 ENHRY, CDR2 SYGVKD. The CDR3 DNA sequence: TGTGCCATCAGATCGAGCCCGAGAACAGGGGGCGCGTTGGGCTACACCTTC. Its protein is CAIRSSPRTGGALGYTF.

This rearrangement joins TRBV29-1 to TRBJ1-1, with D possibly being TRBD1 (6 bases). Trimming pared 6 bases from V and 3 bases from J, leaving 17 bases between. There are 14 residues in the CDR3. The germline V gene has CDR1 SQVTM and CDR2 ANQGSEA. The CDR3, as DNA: TGCAGCGTCGCTAAAGGGGGACGGGACACTGAAGCTTTCTTT. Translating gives CSVAKGGRDTEAFF.

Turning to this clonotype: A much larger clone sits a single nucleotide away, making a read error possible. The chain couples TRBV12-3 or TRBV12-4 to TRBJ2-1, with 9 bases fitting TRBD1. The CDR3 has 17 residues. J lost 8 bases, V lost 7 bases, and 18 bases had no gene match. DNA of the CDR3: TGTGCCAGCAAGTTATCGTTGGACAGGGGAGTGTACGATGAGCAGTTCTTC. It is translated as CASKLSLDRGVYDEQFF.

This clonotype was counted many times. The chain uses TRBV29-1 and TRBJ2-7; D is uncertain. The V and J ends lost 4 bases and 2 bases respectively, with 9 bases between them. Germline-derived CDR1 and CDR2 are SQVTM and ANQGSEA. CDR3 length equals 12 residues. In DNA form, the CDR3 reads TGCAGCGTTGGATCGACGGCCTACGAGCAGTACTTC. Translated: CSVGSTAYEQYF.

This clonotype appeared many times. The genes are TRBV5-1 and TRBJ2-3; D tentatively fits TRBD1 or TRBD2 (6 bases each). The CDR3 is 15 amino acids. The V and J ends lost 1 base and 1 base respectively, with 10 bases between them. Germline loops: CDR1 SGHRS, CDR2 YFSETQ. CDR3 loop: CASSLTGTRTDTQYF. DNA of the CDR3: TGCGCCAGCAGCTTGACAGGGACTCGCACAGATACGCAGTATTTT.

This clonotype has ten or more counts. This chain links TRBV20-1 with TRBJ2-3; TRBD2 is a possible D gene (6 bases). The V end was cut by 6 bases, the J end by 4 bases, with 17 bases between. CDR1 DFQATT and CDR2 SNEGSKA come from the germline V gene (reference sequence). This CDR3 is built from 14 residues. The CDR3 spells CSADGTPRADTQYF. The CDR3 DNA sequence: TGCAGTGCGGACGGGACTCCGCGGGCAGATACGCAGTATTTT.

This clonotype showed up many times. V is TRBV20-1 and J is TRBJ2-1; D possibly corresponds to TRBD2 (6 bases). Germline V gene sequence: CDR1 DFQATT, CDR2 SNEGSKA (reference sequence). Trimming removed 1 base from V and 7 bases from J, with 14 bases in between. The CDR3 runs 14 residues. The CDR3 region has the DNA TGCAGTGCTAGAGGGACCCCCGGGGGAAATGAGCAGTTCTTC. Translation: CSARGTPGGNEQFF.

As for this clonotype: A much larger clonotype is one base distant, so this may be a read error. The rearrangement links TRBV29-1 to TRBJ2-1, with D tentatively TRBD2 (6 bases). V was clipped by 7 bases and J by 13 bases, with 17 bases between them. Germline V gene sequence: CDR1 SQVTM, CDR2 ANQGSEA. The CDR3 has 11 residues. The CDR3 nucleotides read TGCAGCGCCGTACTCCGGGAGAGTCAGTTCTTC. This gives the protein CSAVLRESQFF.

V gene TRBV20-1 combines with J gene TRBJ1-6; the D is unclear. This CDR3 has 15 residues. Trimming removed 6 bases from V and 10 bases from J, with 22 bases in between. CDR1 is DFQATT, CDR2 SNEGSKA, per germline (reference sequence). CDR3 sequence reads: CSALSWPHAESPLHF. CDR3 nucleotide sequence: TGCAGTGCCCTGAGCTGGCCGCACGCCGAGTCACCCCTCCACTTT.

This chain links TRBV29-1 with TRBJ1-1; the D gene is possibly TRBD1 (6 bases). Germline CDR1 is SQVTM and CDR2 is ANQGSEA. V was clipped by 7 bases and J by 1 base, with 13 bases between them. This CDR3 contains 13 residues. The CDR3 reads CSGLRDTNTEAFF. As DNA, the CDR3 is TGCAGCGGCCTACGGGACACGAACACTGAAGCTTTCTTT.